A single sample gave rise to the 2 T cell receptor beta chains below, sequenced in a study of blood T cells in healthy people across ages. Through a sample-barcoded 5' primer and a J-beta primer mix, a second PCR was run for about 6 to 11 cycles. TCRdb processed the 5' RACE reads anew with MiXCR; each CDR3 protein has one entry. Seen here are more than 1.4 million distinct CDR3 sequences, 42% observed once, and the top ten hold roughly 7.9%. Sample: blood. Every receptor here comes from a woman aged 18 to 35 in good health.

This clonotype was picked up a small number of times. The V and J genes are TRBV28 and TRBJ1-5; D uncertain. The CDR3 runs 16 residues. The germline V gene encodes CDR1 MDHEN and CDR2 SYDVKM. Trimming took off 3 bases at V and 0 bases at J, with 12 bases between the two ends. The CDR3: CASSFQDGYSNQPQHF. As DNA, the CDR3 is TGTGCCAGCAGTTTCCAGGACGGGTATAGCAATCAGCCCCAGCATTTT.

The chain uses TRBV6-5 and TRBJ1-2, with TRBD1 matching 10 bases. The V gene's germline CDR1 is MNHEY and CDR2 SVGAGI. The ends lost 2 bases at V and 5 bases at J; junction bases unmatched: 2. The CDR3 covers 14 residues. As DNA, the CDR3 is TGTGCCAGCAGTTACGGGACAGGGGTTTATGGCTACACCTTC. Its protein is CASSYGTGVYGYTF.